These T cell receptor beta chains were read from a single sample in a study of cytomegalovirus exposure and HLA in healthy donors. TCRdb keeps only in-frame clones here, not all; method: immunoSEQ multiplex PCR. The table lists about 120,000 clones, roughly 80% of them singletons. The sample comprised PBMCs. The receptors shown here come from a man aged 30-40 years in good health and CMV-seronegative. CDR3s include the opening cysteine and the closing phenylalanine or tryptophan. Each record gives: clone size, J gene, D gene, V gene, CDR3 protein. The D gene is left open where the match is weak. Expanded clones get a size class; other rows say once, few or many, or leave the size out.

clone size: .; J gene: TRBJ2-3; D gene: .; V gene: TRBV6-5; CDR3 protein: CASSAGTPNTDTQYF
clone size: once; J gene: TRBJ2-5; D gene: .; V gene: TRBV12-5; CDR3 protein: CASGLGQGIQETQYF
clone size: few; J gene: TRBJ2-6; D gene: TRBD1; V gene: TRBV5-1; CDR3 protein: CASNLGTGGATGANVLTF
clone size: .; J gene: TRBJ1-2; D gene: .; V gene: TRBV10-3; CDR3 protein: CAISEVPGGYGYTF
clone size: .; J gene: TRBJ2-3; D gene: TRBD2; V gene: TRBV6-1; CDR3 protein: CASRLSGGRGDTQYF
clone size: once; J gene: TRBJ1-1; D gene: TRBD1; V gene: TRBV15; CDR3 protein: CATSHPGDREATEAFF
clone size: .; J gene: .; D gene: .; V gene: TRBV7-9; CDR3 protein: CASSAGQRQSYEQYF
clone size: .; J gene: TRBJ1-2; D gene: .; V gene: TRBV10-2; CDR3 protein: CASSGQGFNGYTF
clone size: .; J gene: TRBJ1-1; D gene: TRBD1; V gene: TRBV19; CDR3 protein: CASSKGTGGLNTEAFF
clone size: .; J gene: TRBJ2-3; D gene: .; V gene: TRBV5-1; CDR3 protein: CASSLEVTESTDTQYF
clone size: .; J gene: TRBJ2-1; D gene: TRBD2; V gene: TRBV6-5; CDR3 protein: CASSYRGGSNEQFF
clone size: .; J gene: TRBJ2-7; D gene: .; V gene: TRBV6-6; CDR3 protein: CASSQNKYEQYF
clone size: .; J gene: TRBJ1-2; D gene: TRBD1; V gene: TRBV5-4; CDR3 protein: CASSSQGGGRDGYTF
clone size: .; J gene: TRBJ1-2; D gene: .; V gene: TRBV28; CDR3 protein: CASSLQTVNYGYTF
clone size: .; J gene: TRBJ2-2; D gene: .; V gene: TRBV7-2; CDR3 protein: CASSLDRRGGELFF
clone size: few; J gene: TRBJ1-2; D gene: .; V gene: TRBV2; CDR3 protein: CASSTTLTGGENYGYTF
clone size: .; J gene: TRBJ2-7; D gene: TRBD1; V gene: TRBV11-2; CDR3 protein: CASSFSQGAGEQYF
clone size: .; J gene: TRBJ2-3; D gene: .; V gene: TRBV29-1; CDR3 protein: CSVGGEGSTDTQYF
clone size: .; J gene: TRBJ2-1; D gene: .; V gene: TRBV5-1; CDR3 protein: CASSRESSYNEQFF
clone size: .; J gene: TRBJ2-6; D gene: .; V gene: TRBV2; CDR3 protein: CASSEGDLGANVLTF
clone size: .; J gene: TRBJ1-1; D gene: TRBD1; V gene: TRBV2; CDR3 protein: CASSSGQGDTEAFF
clone size: .; J gene: TRBJ1-2; D gene: TRBD1; V gene: TRBV5-1; CDR3 protein: CASSLTSATGAGVYGYTF
clone size: .; J gene: TRBJ1-6; D gene: .; V gene: TRBV7-2; CDR3 protein: CASSAGLDWGSYNSPLHF
clone size: .; J gene: TRBJ1-4; D gene: TRBD1; V gene: TRBV7-2; CDR3 protein: CASSLAAGGYEKLFF
clone size: .; J gene: TRBJ1-4; D gene: .; V gene: TRBV27; CDR3 protein: CASSFPGEKLFF
clone size: few; J gene: TRBJ2-7; D gene: .; V gene: TRBV29-1; CDR3 protein: CSVEVDSPYEQYF
clone size: few; J gene: TRBJ2-5; D gene: .; V gene: TRBV15; CDR3 protein: CATSREGGGSGQETQYF
clone size: .; J gene: TRBJ1-6; D gene: .; V gene: TRBV6-1; CDR3 protein: CASSELGQGNSPLHF
clone size: once; J gene: TRBJ1-2; D gene: .; V gene: TRBV27; CDR3 protein: CATTPGGERGYTF
clone size: once; J gene: TRBJ1-4; D gene: .; V gene: TRBV29-1; CDR3 protein: CSVLGVTNEKLFF
clone size: .; J gene: TRBJ2-5; D gene: .; V gene: TRBV28; CDR3 protein: CASSSNLGGGETQYF
clone size: .; J gene: TRBJ2-5; D gene: TRBD1; V gene: TRBV11-2; CDR3 protein: CASSLQGGSQETQYF
clone size: once; J gene: TRBJ2-7; D gene: TRBD2; V gene: TRBV7-9; CDR3 protein: CASSSRGDEQYF
clone size: few; J gene: TRBJ2-1; D gene: .; V gene: TRBV5-1; CDR3 protein: CASSLNYREQFF
clone size: .; J gene: TRBJ2-3; D gene: TRBD2; V gene: TRBV9; CDR3 protein: CASSVGFRRGGPDTQYF
clone size: .; J gene: TRBJ2-2; D gene: TRBD2; V gene: TRBV4-1; CDR3 protein: CASSSSGGAETGELFF
clone size: .; J gene: TRBJ2-3; D gene: .; V gene: TRBV2; CDR3 protein: CASREGPGVGTDTQYF
clone size: .; J gene: TRBJ1-1; D gene: TRBD1; V gene: TRBV7-9; CDR3 protein: CASSMTGVNTEAFF
clone size: once; J gene: TRBJ1-1; D gene: .; V gene: TRBV2; CDR3 protein: CASIGLFSDTEAFF
clone size: few; J gene: TRBJ2-1; D gene: .; V gene: TRBV19; CDR3 protein: CASSLDRSSYNEQFF
clone size: .; J gene: TRBJ1-3; D gene: TRBD1; V gene: TRBV5-1; CDR3 protein: CASSALGGTGPDGNTIYF
clone size: .; J gene: TRBJ2-2; D gene: .; V gene: TRBV12-5; CDR3 protein: CASGLQGRGPGELFF
clone size: .; J gene: TRBJ1-1; D gene: .; V gene: TRBV28; CDR3 protein: CASSLPTPRVKNTEAFF
clone size: .; J gene: TRBJ2-1; D gene: TRBD2; V gene: TRBV5-1; CDR3 protein: CASSLSPGGEYNEQFF
clone size: .; J gene: TRBJ2-5; D gene: .; V gene: TRBV7-2; CDR3 protein: CASSLPPRLNKETQYF
clone size: .; J gene: TRBJ1-2; D gene: .; V gene: TRBV18; CDR3 protein: CASSRDKNYGYTF
clone size: .; J gene: TRBJ2-7; D gene: .; V gene: TRBV5-8; CDR3 protein: CASREIGPVPGEQYF
clone size: once; J gene: TRBJ2-7; D gene: .; V gene: TRBV5-1; CDR3 protein: CASSLLAGSSYEQYF
clone size: .; J gene: TRBJ2-4; D gene: TRBD2; V gene: TRBV25-1; CDR3 protein: CASSDLKRGAPKNIQYF
clone size: .; J gene: TRBJ2-7; D gene: TRBD1; V gene: TRBV15; CDR3 protein: CATSRDMDRETGQYF
clone size: .; J gene: TRBJ2-7; D gene: TRBD1; V gene: TRBV4-3; CDR3 protein: CASSQGGQGPYEQYF